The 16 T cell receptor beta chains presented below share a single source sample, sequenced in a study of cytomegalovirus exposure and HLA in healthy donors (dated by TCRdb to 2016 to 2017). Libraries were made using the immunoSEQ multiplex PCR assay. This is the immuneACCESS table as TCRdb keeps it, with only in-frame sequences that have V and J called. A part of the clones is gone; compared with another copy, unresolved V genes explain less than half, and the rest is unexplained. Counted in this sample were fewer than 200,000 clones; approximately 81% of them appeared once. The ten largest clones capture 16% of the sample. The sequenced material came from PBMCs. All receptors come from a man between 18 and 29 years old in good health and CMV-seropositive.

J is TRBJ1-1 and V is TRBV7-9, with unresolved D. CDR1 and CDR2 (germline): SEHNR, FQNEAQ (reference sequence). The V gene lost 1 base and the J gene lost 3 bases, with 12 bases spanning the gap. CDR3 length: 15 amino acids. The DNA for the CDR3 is TGTGCCAGCAGCTTAGGTCTCGGCAGGTACACTGAAGCTTTCTTT. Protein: CASSLGLGRYTEAFF.

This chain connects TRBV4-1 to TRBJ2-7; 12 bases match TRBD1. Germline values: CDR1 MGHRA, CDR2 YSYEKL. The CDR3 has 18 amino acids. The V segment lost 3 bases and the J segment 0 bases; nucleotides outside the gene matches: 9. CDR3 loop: CASSHPGQGAGISYEQYF. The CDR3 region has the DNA TGCGCCAGCAGCCACCCGGGACAGGGGGCCGGAATCTCCTACGAGCAGTACTTC.

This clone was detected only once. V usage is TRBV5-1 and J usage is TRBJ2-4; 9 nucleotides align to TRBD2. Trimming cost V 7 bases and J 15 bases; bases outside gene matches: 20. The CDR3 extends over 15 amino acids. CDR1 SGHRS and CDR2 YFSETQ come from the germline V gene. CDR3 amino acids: CASAVSLAGPPLLYF. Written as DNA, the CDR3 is TGCGCCAGCGCCGTGTCTCTAGCGGGGCCTCCCTTGTTGTACTTC.

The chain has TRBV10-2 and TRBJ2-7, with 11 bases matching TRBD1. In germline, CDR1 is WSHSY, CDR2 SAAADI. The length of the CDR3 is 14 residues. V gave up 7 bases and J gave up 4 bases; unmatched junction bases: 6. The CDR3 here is CASKGTGGAYEQYF. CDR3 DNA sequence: TGCGCCAGCAAGGGGACAGGGGGAGCTTACGAGCAGTACTTC.

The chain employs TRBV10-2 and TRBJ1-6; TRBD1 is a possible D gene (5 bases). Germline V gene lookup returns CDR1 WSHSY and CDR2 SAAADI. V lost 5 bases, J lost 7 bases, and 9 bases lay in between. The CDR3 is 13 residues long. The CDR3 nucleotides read TGCGCCAGCAGTCAGGGAAGCAATTCACCCCTCCACTTT. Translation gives CASSQGSNSPLHF.

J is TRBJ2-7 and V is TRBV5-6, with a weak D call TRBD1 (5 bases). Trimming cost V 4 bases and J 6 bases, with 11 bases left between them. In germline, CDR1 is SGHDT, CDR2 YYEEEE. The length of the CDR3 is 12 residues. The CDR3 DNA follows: TGTGCCAGCAGCGTACCAGGGATCGAGCAGTACTTC. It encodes CASSVPGIEQYF.

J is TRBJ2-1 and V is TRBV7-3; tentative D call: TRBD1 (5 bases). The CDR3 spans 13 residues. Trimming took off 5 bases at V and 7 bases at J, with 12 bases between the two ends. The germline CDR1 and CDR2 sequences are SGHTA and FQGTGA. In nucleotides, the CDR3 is TGTGCCAGCAGCCCCCATAAGGGGAATGAGCAGTTCTTC. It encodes CASSPHKGNEQFF.

CDR3 bases: TGTGCCAGCAGTTCCCCGACAGGGGGAAATGGCTACACCTTC. The encoded protein is CASSSPTGGNGYTF. The V and J genes are TRBV28 and TRBJ1-2; 9 nucleotides match TRBD1. Germline CDR1 MDHEN, CDR2 SYDVKM. This CDR3 contains 14 residues. V lost 4 bases to trimming and J lost 6 bases; unmatched junction nucleotides: 6.

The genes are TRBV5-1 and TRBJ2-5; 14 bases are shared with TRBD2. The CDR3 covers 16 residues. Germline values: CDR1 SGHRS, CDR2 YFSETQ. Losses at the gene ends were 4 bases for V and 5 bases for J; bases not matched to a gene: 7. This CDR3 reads CASSVGTSGSGETQYF. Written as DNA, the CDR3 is TGCGCCAGCAGCGTGGGGACTAGCGGGAGCGGGGAGACCCAGTACTTC.

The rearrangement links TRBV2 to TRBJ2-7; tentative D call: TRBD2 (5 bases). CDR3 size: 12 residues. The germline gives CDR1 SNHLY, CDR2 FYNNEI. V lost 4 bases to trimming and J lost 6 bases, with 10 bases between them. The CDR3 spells CASSVTGFEQYF. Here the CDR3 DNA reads TGTGCCAGCAGTGTAACGGGATTCGAGCAGTACTTC.

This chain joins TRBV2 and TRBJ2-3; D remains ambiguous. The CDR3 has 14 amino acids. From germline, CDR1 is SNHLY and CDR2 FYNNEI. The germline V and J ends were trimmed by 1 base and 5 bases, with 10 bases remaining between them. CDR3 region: CASSEELAGDTQYF. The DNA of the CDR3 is TGTGCCAGCAGTGAAGAGCTCGCAGGAGATACGCAGTATTTT.

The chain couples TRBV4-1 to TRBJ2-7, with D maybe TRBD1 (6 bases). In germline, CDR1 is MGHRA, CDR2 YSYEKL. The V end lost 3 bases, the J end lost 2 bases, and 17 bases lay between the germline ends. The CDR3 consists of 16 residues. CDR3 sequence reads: CASSQAPGTFAYEQYF. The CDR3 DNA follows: TGCGCCAGCAGCCAGGCCCCTGGGACATTCGCCTACGAGCAGTACTTC.

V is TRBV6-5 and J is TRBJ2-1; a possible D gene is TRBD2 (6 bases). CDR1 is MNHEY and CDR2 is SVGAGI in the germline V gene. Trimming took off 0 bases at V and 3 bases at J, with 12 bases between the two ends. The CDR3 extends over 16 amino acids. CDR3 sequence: CASSYSMGGDYNEQFF. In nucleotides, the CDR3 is TGTGCCAGCAGTTACTCGATGGGGGGAGACTACAATGAGCAGTTCTTC.

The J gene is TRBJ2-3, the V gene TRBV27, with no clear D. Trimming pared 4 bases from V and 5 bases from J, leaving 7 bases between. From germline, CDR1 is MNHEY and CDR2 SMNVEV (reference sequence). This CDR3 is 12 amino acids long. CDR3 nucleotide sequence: TGTGCCAGCAGTTCCATCGGAGATACGCAGTATTTT. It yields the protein CASSSIGDTQYF.

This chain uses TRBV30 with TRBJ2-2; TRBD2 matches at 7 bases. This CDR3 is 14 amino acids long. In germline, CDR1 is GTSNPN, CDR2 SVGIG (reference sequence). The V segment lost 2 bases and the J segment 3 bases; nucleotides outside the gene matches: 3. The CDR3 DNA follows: TGTGCCTGGAGTATCGCGGGAGACACCGGGGAGCTGTTTTTT. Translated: CAWSIAGDTGELFF.

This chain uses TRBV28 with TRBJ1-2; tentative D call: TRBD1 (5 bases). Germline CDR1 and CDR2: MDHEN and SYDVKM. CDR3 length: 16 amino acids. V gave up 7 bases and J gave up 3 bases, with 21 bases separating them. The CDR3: CASTSGGAQGDYGYTF. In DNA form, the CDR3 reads TGTGCCAGCACCTCAGGTGGGGCCCAAGGTGACTATGGCTACACCTTC.